This T cell receptor (beta chain) was obtained from a study of blood T cell repertoires in COVID-19. At the level of the study: The analysed material was cDNA or gDNA that came from T cells, B-cell-depleted T cells, or PBMCs.

In its sample, this clone was seen once. Trimming cost V 6 bases and J 2 bases; bases outside gene matches: 8. Germline-derived CDR1 and CDR2 are SQVTM and ANQGSEA. This CDR3 comprises 14 residues. Sequencing was performed with immunoSEQ multiplex PCR; in TCRdb, only in-frame clones are kept and a portion is missing. The sample records around 12,000 clones, approximately 87% being singletons. This TCR came from a human donor in a cohort sampled during active COVID-19. Sequencing was carried out using peripheral blood. The chain uses TRBV29-1 and TRBJ1-1, with 8 bases aligning to TRBD1. The CDR3 spells CSVGKDRANTEAFF. The CDR3 bases are TGCAGCGTGGGAAAGGACAGGGCAAACACTGAAGCTTTCTTT. Full variable domain (rest looked up from reference TRBV29-1 and TRBJ1-1): SAVISQKPSRDICQRGTSLTIQCQVDSQVTMMFWYRQQPGQSLTLIATANQGSEATYESGFVIDKFPISRPNLTFSTLTVSNMSPEDSSIYLCSVGKDRANTEAFFGQGTRLTVV.